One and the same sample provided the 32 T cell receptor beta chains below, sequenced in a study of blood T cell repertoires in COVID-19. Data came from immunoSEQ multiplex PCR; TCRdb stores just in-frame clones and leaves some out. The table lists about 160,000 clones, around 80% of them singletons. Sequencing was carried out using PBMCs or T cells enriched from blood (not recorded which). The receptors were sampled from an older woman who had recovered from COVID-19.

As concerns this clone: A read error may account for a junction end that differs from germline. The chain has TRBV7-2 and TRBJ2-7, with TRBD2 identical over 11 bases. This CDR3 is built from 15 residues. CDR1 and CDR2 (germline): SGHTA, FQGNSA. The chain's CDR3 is CASSLGTSGSYEQYF. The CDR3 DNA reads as TGTGCCAGCAGTTTAGGGACTAGCGGTTCCTACGAGCAGTACTTC. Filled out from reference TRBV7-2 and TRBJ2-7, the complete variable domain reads GAGVSQSPSNKVTEKGKDVELRCDPISGHTALYWYRQSLGQGLEFLIYFQGNSAPDKSGLPSDRFSAERTGGSVSTLTIQRTQQEDSAVYLCASSLGTSGSYEQYFGPGTRLTVT.

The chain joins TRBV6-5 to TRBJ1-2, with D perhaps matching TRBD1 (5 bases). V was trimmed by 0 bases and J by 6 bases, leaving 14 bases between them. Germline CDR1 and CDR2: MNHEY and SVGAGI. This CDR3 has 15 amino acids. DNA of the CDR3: TGTGCCAGCAGTTACTCTCGAGGTCTAGGGGATGGCTACACCTTC. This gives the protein CASSYSRGLGDGYTF.

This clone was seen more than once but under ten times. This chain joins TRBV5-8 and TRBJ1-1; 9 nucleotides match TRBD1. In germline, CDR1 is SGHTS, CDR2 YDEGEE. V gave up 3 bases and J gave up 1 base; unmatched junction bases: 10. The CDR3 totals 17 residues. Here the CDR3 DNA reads TGTGCCAGCAGCTCACAAGGACAGGGGTATAGGAACACTGAAGCTTTCTTT. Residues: CASSSQGQGYRNTEAFF. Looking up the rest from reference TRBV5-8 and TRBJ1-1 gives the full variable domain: EAGVTQSPTHLIKTRGQQATLRCSPISGHTSVYWYQQALGLGLQFLLWYDEGEERNRGNFPPRFSGRQFPNYSSELNVNALELEDSALYLCASSSQGQGYRNTEAFFGQGTRLTVV.

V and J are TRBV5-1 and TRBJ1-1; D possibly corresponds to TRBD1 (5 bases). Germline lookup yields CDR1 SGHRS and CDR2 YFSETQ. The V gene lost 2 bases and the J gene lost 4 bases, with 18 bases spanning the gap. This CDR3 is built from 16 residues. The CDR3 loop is CASSFWGPGISTEAFF. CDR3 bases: TGCGCCAGCAGCTTTTGGGGTCCAGGGATTAGCACTGAAGCTTTCTTT.

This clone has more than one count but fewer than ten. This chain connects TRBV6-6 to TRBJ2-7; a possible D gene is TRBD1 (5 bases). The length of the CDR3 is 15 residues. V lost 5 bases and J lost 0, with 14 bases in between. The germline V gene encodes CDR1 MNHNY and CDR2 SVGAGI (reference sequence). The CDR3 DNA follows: TGTGCCAGCAGTCCCCGACAGTCGAACTCCTACGAGCAGTACTTC. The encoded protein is CASSPRQSNSYEQYF.

CDR3 sequence reads: CARRQGAADTIYF. Here the CDR3 DNA reads TGTGCCAGACGACAGGGGGCGGCGGACACCATATATTTT. The chain carries TRBV2 and TRBJ1-3, with TRBD1 identical over 10 bases. Looked up from germline, CDR1 is SNHLY and CDR2 is FYNNEI. The trim removed 9 bases at V and 8 bases at J, leaving 7 bases unmatched. The CDR3 is made up of 13 amino acids. Variable domain in full (rest from reference TRBV2 and TRBJ1-3): EPEVTQTPSHQVTQMGQEVILRCVPISNHLYFYWYRQILGQKVEFLVSFYNNEISEKSEIFDDQFSVERPDGSNFTLKIRSTKLEDSAMYFCARRQGAADTIYFGEGSWLTVV.

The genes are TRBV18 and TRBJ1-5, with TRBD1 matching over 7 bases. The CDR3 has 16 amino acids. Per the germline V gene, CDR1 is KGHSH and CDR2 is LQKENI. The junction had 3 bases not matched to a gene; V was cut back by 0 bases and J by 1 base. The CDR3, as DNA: TGTGCCAGCTCACCACCCGGGACAGCAAGCAATCAGCCCCAGCATTTT. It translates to CASSPPGTASNQPQHF.

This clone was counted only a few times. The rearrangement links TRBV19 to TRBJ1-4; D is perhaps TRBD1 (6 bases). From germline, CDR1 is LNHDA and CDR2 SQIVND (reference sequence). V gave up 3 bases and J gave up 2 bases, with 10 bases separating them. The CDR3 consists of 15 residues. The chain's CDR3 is CASSMGATTNEKLFF. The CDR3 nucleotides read TGTGCCAGTAGTATGGGGGCAACCACTAATGAAAAACTGTTTTTT. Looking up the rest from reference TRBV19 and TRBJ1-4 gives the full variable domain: DGGITQSPKYLFRKEGQNVTLSCEQNLNHDAMYWYRQDPGQGLRLIYYSQIVNDFQKGDIAEGYSVSREKKESFPLTVTSAQKNPTAFYLCASSMGATTNEKLFFGSGTQLSVL.

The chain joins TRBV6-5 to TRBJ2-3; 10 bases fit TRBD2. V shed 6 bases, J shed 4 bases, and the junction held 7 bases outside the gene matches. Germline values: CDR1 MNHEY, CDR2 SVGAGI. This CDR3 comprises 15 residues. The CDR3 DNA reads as TGTGCCAGCAGCCTTAGCGGGGGGTGGGCAGATACGCAGTATTTT. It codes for CASSLSGGWADTQYF.

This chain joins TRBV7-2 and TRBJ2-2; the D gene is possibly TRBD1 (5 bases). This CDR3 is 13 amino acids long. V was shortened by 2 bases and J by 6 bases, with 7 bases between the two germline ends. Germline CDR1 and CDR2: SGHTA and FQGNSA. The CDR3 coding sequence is TGTGCCAGCAGCTTACAGGGATCCGGGGAGCTGTTTTTT. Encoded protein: CASSLQGSGELFF.

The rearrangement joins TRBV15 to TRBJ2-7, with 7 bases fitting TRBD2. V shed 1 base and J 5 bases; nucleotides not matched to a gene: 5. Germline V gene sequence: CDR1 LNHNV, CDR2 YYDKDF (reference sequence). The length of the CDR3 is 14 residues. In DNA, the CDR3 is TGTGCCACCAGCAGAGTCGGGGGGACCCACGAGCAGTACTTC. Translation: CATSRVGGTHEQYF.

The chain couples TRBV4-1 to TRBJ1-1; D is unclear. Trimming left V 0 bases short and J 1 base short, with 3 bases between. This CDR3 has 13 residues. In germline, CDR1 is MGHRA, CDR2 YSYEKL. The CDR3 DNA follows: TGCGCCAGCAGCCAAGACGGGAACACTGAAGCTTTCTTT. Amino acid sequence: CASSQDGNTEAFF.

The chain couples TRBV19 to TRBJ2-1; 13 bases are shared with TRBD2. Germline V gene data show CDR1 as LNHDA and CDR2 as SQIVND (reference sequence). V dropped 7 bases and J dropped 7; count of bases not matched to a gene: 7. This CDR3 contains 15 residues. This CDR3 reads CASNILAGGPNEQFF. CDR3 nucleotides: TGTGCCAGTAACATACTAGCGGGGGGGCCAAATGAGCAGTTCTTC. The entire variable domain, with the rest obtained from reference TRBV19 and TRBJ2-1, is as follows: DGGITQSPKYLFRKEGQNVTLSCEQNLNHDAMYWYRQDPGQGLRLIYYSQIVNDFQKGDIAEGYSVSREKKESFPLTVTSAQKNPTAFYLCASNILAGGPNEQFFGPGTRLTVL.

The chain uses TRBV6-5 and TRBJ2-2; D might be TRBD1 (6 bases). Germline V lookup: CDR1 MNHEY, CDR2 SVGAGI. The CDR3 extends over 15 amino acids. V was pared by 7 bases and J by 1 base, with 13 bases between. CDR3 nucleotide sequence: TGTGCCAGCATAGGCAGGGGAAAGAACACCGGGGAGCTGTTTTTT. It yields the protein CASIGRGKNTGELFF.

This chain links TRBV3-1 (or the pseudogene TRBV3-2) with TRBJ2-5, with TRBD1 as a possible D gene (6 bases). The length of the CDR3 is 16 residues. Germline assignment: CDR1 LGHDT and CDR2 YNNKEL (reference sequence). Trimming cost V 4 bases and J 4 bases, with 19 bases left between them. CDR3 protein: CASSLLQDSFGETQYF. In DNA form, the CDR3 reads TGTGCCAGCAGCCTGCTACAGGACAGTTTTGGAGAGACCCAGTACTTC.

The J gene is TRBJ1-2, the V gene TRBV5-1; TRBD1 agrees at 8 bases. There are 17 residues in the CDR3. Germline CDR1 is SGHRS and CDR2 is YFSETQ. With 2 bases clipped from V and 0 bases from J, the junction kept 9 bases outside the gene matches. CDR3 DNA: TGCGCCAGCAGCTTCTCGACAGGGGCGAGGTCTAACTATGGCTACACCTTC. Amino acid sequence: CASSFSTGARSNYGYTF.

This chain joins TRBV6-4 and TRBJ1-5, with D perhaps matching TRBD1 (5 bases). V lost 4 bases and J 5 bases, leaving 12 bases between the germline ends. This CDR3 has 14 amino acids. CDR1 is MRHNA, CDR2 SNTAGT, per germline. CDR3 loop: CASSVTTEDQPQHF. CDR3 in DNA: TGTGCCAGCAGTGTTACGACAGAGGATCAGCCCCAGCATTTT.

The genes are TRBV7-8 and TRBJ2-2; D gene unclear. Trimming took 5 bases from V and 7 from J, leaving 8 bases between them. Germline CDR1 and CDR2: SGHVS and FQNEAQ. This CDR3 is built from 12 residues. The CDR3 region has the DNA TGTGCCAGCAGCCCCTTCAGCGGGGAGCTGTTTTTT. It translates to CASSPFSGELFF.

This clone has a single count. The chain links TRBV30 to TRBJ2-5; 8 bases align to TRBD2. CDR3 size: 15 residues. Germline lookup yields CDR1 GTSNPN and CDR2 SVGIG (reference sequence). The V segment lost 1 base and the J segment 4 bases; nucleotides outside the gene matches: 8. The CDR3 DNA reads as TGTGCCTGGAGTGCGGGGGGGGCAAGGCGAGAGACCCAGTACTTC. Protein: CAWSAGGARRETQYF.

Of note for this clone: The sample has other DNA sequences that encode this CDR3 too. Here the CDR3 DNA reads TGTGCCAGCAGCCAGCCGGGACAGCAAGAGACCCAGTACTTC. Its protein product is CASSQPGQQETQYF. The chain has TRBV14 and TRBJ2-5; 7 bases match TRBD1. The CDR3 is made up of 14 amino acids. Germline-derived CDR1 and CDR2 are SGHDN and FVKESK. With 3 bases clipped from V and 2 bases from J, the junction kept 3 bases outside the gene matches.

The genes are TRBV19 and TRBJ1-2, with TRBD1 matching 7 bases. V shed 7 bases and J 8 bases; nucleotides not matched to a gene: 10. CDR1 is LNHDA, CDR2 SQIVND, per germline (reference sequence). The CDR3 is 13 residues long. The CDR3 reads CASTTGYLLGYTF. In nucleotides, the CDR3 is TGTGCCAGTACGACAGGGTACTTATTGGGCTACACCTTC.

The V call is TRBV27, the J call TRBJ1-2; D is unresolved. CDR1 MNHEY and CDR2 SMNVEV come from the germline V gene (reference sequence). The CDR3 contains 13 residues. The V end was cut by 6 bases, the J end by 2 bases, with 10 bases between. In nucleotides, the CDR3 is TGTGCCAGCAGCCTGAACAAGAACTATGGCTACACCTTC. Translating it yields CASSLNKNYGYTF.

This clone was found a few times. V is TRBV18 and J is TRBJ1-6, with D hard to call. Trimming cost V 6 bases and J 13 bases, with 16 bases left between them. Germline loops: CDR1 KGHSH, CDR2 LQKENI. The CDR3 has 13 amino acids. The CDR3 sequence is CASSLTLEHPLHF. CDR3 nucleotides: TGTGCCAGCTCGCTTACACTGGAGCATCCCCTCCACTTT.

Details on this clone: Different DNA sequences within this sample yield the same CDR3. In DNA, the CDR3 is TGTGCCACCAGTGATTTCAGGGGGCAGCCCCAGCATTTT. Its protein product is CATSDFRGQPQHF. This chain links TRBV24-1 with TRBJ1-5; 7 positions agree with TRBD1. The CDR3 runs to 13 residues. The germline V gene has CDR1 KGHDR and CDR2 SFDVKD. V trimming: 1 base; J trimming: 7 bases; junction bases outside the gene matches: 0.

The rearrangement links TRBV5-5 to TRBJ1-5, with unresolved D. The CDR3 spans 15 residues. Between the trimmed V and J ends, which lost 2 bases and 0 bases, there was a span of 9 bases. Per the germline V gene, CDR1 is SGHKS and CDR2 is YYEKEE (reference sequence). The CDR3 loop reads CASSFRRDSNQPQHF. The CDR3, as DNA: TGTGCCAGCAGCTTCCGGCGGGATAGCAATCAGCCCCAGCATTTT.

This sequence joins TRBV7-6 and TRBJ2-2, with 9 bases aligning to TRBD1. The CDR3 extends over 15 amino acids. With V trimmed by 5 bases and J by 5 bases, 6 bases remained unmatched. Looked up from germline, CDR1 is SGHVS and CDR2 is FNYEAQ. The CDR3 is CASSPRDRVTGELFF. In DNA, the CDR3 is TGTGCCAGCAGCCCCCGGGACAGGGTTACCGGGGAGCTGTTTTTT.

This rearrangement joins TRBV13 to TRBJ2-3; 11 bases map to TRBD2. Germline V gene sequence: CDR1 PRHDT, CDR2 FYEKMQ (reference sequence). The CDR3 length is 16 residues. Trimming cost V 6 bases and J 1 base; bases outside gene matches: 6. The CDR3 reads CASRVPTSGGTDTQYF. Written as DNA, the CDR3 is TGTGCCAGCAGAGTCCCGACTAGCGGGGGCACAGATACGCAGTATTTT.

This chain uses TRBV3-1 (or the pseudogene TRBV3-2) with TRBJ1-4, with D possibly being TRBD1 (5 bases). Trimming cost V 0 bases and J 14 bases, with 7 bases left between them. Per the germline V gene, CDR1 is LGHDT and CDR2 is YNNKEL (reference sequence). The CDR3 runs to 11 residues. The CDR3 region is CASSQEGGLFF. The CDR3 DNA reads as TGTGCCAGCAGCCAAGAGGGGGGTCTGTTTTTT.

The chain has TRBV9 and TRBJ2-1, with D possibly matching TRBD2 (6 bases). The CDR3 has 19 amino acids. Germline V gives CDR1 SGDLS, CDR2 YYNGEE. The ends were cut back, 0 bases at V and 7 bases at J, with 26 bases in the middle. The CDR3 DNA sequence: TGTGCCAGCAGCGTAGGTCGGCAGGGAGGATTAGCTACCTTTAATGAGCAGTTCTTC. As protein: CASSVGRQGGLATFNEQFF.

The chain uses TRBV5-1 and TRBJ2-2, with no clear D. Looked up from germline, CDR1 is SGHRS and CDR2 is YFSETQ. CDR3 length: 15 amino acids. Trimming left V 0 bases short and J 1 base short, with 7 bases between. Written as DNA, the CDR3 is TGCGCCAGCAGCTTGGGAGACATGAACACCGGGGAGCTGTTTTTT. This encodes CASSLGDMNTGELFF.

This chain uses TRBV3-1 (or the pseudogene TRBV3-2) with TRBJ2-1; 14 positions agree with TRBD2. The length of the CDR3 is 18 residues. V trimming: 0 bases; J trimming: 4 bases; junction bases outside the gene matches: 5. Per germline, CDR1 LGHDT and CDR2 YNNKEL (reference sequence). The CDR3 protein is CASSQERGLAGVYNEQFF. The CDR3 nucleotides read TGTGCCAGCAGCCAAGAGAGGGGACTAGCGGGGGTATACAATGAGCAGTTCTTC.

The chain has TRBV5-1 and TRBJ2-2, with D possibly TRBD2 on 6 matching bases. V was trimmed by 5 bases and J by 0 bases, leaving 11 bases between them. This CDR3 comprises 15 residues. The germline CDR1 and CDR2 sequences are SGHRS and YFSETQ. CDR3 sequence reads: CASRGGAANTGELFF. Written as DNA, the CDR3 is TGCGCCAGCAGGGGGGGAGCGGCGAACACCGGGGAGCTGTTTTTT.